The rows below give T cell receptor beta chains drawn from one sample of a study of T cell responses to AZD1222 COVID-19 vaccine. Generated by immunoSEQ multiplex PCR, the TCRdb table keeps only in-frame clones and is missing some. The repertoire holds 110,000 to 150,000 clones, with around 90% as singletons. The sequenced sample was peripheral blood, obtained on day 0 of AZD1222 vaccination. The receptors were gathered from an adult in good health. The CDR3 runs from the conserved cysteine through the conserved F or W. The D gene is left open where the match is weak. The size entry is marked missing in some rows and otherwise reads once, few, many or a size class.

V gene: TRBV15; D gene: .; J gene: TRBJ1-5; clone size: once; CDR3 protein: CATSRGRGQHSNQPQHF; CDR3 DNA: TGTGCCACCAGCAGAGGGAGAGGGCAGCATAGCAATCAGCCCCAGCATTTT
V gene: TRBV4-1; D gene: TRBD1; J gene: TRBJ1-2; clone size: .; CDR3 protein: CASSQVQGEYGYTF; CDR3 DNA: TGCGCCAGCAGCCAAGTCCAGGGGGAGTATGGCTACACCTTC
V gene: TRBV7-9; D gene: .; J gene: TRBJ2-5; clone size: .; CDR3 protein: CASSPSGLETQYF; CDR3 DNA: TGTGCCAGCAGCCCCAGCGGGCTAGAGACCCAGTACTTC
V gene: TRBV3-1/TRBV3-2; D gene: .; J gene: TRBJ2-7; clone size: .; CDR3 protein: CASSQDLGSYEQYF; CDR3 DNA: TGTGCCAGCAGCCAAGATCTGGGCTCCTACGAGCAGTACTTC
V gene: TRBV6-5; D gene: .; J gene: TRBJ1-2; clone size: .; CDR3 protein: CASSTQVSGGYTF; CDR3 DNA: TGTGCCAGCAGTACCCAGGTTTCGGGAGGCTACACCTTC
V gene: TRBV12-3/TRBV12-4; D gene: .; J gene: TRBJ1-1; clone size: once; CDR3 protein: CASRTNTEAFF; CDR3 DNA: TGTGCCAGCAGGACTAACACTGAAGCTTTCTTT
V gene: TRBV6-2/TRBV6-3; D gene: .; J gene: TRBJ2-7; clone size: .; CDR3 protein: CASSSEYGYEQYF; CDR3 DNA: TGTGCCAGCAGTTCCGAATACGGCTACGAGCAGTACTTC
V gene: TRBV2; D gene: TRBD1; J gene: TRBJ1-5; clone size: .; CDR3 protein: CASRMGQGGSNQPQHF; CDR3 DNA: TGTGCCAGCAGGATGGGACAGGGGGGAAGCAATCAGCCCCAGCATTTT
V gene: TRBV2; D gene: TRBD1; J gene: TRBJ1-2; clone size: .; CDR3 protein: CASTQPSGQGYIYGYTF; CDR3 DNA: TGTGCCAGCACCCAGCCCTCGGGACAGGGGTATATCTATGGCTACACCTTC
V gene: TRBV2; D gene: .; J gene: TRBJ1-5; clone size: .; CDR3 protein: CASSVGGFDQPQHF; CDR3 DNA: TGTGCCAGCAGTGTTGGGGGCTTCGATCAGCCCCAGCATTTT
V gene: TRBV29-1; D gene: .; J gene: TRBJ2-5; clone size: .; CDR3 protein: CSVEVGQAGGTQYF; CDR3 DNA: TGCAGCGTTGAAGTGGGCCAGGCTGGGGGGACCCAGTACTTC
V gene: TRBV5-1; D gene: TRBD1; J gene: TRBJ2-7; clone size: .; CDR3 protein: CASSLSGTGSYEQYF; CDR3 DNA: TGCGCCAGCAGCTTGTCCGGGACAGGCTCCTACGAGCAGTACTTC
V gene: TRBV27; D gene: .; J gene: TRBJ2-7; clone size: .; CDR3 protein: CASSFYHGGGAPNSYEQYF; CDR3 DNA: TGTGCCAGCAGTTTCTACCATGGTGGCGGGGCCCCTAACTCCTACGAGCAGTACTTC
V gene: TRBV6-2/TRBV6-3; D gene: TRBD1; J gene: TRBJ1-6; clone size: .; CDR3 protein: CASSYSINRGPNSPLHF; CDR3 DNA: TGTGCCAGCAGTTACTCGATTAACAGGGGGCCGAATTCACCCCTCCACTTT
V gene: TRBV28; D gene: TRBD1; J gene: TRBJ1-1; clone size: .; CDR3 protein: CASSLRDLRDRAMNTEAFF; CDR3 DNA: TGTGCCAGCAGTTTACGCGACCTACGGGACAGGGCTATGAACACTGAAGCTTTCTTT
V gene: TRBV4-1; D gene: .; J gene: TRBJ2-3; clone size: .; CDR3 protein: CASSQQDFLRKTDTQYF; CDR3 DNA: TGCGCCAGCAGCCAACAAGATTTCCTACGTAAGACAGATACGCAGTATTTT
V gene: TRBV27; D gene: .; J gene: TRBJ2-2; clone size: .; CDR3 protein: CASSSDGELFF; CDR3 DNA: TGTGCCAGCAGTTCAGACGGGGAGCTGTTTTTT
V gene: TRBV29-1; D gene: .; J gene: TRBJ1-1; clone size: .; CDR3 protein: CSVYAVGTEAFF; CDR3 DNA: TGCAGCGTATACGCGGTAGGCACTGAAGCTTTCTTT
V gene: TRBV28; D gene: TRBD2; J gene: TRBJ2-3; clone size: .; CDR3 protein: CASSLVRAGGRSSTDTQYF; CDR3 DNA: TGTGCCAGCAGTTTAGTTCGAGCGGGAGGACGTTCTAGCACAGATACGCAGTATTTT
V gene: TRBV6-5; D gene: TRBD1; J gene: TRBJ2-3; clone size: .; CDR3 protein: CASSYRGASGTDTQYF; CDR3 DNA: TGTGCCAGCAGCTACAGGGGGGCGTCGGGCACAGATACGCAGTATTTT
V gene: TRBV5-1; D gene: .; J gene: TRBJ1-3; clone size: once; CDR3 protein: CASSLTGLGLNTIYF; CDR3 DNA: TGCGCCAGCAGCCTGACAGGCTTGGGGCTAAACACCATATATTTT
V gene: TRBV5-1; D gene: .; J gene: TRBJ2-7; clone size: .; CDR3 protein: CASSLVVGLEQYF; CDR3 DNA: TGCGCCAGCAGCTTGGTGGTGGGGCTCGAGCAGTACTTC
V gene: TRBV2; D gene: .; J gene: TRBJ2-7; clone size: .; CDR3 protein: CASSLRTGHTNEQYF; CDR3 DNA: TGTGCCAGCAGTCTCAGAACGGGACATACAAACGAGCAGTACTTC
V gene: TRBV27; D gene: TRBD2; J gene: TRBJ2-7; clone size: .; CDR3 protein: CASSGTNSYEQYF; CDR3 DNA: TGTGCCAGCTCCGGGACTAACTCCTACGAGCAGTACTTC
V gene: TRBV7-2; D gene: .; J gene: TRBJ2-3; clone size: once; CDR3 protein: CASSLGPRGPRADTQYF; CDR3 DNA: TGTGCCAGCAGCTTAGGGCCTCGGGGACCGAGAGCAGATACGCAGTATTTT
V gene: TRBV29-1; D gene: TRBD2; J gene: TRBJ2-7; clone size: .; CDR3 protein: CSVESSGTYEQYF; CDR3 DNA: TGCAGCGTTGAATCTAGCGGAACTTACGAGCAGTACTTC
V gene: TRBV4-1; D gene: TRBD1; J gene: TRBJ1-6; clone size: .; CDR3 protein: CASSLGQGGNSPLHF; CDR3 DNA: TGCGCCAGCAGCCTTGGACAGGGCGGTAATTCACCCCTCCACTTT
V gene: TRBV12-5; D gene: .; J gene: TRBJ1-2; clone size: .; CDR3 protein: CASGLPIPSYGYTF; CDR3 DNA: TGTGCTAGTGGTTTACCCATCCCCAGCTATGGCTACACCTTC
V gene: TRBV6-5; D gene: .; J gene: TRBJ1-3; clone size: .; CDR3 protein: CASSYNRPSSGNTIYF; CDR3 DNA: TGTGCCAGCAGTTATAATCGCCCCAGCTCGGGAAACACCATATATTTT
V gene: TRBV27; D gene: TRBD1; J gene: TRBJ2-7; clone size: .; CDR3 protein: CASSLSAGTGKREQYF; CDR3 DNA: TGTGCCAGCAGTCTCTCCGCCGGGACAGGGAAGCGCGAGCAGTACTTC
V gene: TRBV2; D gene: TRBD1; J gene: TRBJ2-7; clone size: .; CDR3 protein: CASSEGKGGNHEQYF; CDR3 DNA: TGTGCCAGCAGTGAAGGTAAAGGGGGCAACCACGAGCAGTACTTC
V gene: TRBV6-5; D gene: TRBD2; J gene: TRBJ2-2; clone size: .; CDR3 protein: CASSLAGGMSGELFF; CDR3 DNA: TGTGCCAGCAGTTTAGCGGGAGGAATGTCCGGGGAGCTGTTTTTT
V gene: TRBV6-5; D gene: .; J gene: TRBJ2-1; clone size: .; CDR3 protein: CASKRKATTYNEQFF; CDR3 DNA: TGTGCCAGCAAAAGGAAGGCTACGACCTACAATGAGCAGTTCTTC
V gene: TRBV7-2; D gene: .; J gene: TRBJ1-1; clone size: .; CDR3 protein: CASSLALRRAIF; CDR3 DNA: TGTGCCAGCAGCTTAGCGCTACGGAGGGCTATCTTT
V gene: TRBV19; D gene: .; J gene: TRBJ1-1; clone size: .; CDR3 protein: CATSGLRNTEAFF; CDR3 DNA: TGTGCCACCTCGGGACTAAGAAACACTGAAGCTTTCTTT
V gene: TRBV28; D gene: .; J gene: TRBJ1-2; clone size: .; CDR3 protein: CASSSGPYGYTF; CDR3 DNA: TGTGCCAGCAGTTCCGGACCCTATGGCTACACCTTC
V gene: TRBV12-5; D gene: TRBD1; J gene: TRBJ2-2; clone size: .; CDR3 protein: CASGQGAGELFF; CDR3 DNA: TGTGCTAGTGGTCAGGGGGCCGGGGAGCTGTTTTTT
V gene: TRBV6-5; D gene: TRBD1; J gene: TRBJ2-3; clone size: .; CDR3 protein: CASSWTGESTDTQYF; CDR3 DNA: TGTGCCAGCAGTTGGACAGGGGAAAGCACAGATACGCAGTATTTT
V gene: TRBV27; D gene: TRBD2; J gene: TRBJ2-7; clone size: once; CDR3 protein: CASSPSRGGLSYEQYF; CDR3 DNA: TGTGCCAGCAGTCCCTCTCGGGGGGGCCTCTCCTACGAGCAGTACTTC
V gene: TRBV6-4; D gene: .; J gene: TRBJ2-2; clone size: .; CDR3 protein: CASRRQSQGSGELFF; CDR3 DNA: TGTGCCAGCAGGCGACAGAGCCAGGGGAGCGGGGAGCTGTTTTTT
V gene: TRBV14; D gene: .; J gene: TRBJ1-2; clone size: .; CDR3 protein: CASSQAFRDGRGGYTF; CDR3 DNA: TGTGCCAGCAGCCAAGCCTTCCGGGACGGCCGTGGAGGCTACACCTTC
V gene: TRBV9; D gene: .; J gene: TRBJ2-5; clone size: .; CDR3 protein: CASSVGRGNQETQYF; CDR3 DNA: TGTGCCAGCAGCGTAGGTCGGGGAAACCAAGAGACCCAGTACTTC
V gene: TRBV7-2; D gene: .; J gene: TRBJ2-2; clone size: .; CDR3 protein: CASSLSGGPGELFF; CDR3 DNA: TGTGCCAGCAGCTTAAGTGGGGGGCCCGGGGAGCTGTTTTTT
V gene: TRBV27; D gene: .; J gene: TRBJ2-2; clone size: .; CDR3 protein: CASKIGGTGELFF; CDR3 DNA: TGTGCCAGCAAGATCGGCGGGACCGGGGAGCTGTTTTTT
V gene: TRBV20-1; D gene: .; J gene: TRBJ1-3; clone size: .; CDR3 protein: CSASSGDPTSSGNTIYF; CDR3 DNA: TGCAGTGCTAGTTCAGGGGACCCGACGAGCTCTGGAAACACCATATATTTT
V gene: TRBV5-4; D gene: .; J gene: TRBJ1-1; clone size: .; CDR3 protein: CASSLAGRVLGAEAFF; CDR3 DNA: TGTGCCAGCAGCTTGGCGGGCAGGGTGCTGGGAGCTGAAGCTTTCTTT